This TCR beta chain is drawn from a study of T cells in localized non-small cell lung cancer. Only in-frame clones appear in the TCRdb table, and some are missing; sequencing was by immunoSEQ multiplex PCR. The sample holds some 1,500 clones; around 21% are singletons and the top ten take about 8.9%. Neighboring lung without atypia was obtained no less than 2 cm from the tumor margin. A few counts support this clone. Its antigen is currently unknown. Study results and caveats: Out of the top 100 tumor clones, a median around 50 were seen in adjacent lung. Heterogeneity remains possible because sequencing was limited to only one tumor region. Adjacent uninvolved lung had the highest clonality, suggesting focused antigen responses.

The input for sequencing was normal lung tissue next to the tumor, taken before any cancer treatment. The source is a woman between 35 and 70 years old with stage I lung adenocarcinoma.

CDR3 sequence (DNA): TGCGCCAGCAGCCAAGATCCGTCCTATAATTCACCCCTCCACTTT. Translation: CASSQDPSYNSPLHF. V is TRBV1 and J is TRBJ1-6. TRBV1 is a listed pseudogene. This CDR3 is 15 amino acids long.